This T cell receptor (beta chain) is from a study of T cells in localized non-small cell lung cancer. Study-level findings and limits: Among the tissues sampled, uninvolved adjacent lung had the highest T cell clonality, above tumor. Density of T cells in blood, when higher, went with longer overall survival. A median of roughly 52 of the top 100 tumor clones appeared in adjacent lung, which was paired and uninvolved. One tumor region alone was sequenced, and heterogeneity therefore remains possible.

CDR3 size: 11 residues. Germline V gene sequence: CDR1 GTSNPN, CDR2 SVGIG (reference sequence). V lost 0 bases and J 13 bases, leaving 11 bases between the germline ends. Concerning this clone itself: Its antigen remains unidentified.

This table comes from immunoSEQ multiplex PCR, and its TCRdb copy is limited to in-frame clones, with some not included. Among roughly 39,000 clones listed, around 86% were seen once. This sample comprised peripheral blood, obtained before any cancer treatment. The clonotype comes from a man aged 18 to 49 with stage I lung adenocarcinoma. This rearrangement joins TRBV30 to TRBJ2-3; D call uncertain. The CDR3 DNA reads TGTGCCTGGAGTGTGGGGTCCTACAAGTATTTT. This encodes CAWSVGSYKYF.